Listed below are T cell receptor beta chains from one sample, sequenced in a study of cytomegalovirus exposure and HLA in healthy donors. Assay: immunoSEQ multiplex PCR; the TCRdb copy retains only in-frame clones and omits some. This table holds about 160,000 clones, around 75% found once. Sequenced sample: PBMCs. Source of these receptors: a man younger than 35 in good health and CMV-seropositive. CDR3s include the opening cysteine and the closing phenylalanine or tryptophan. D genes are given only for firm matches. Some rows mark clone size as missing; the rest say once, few, many or name a class of expanded clone.

d_gene: TRBD1
v_gene: TRBV30
abundance: NA
j_gene: TRBJ1-2
CDR3aa: CAWSVHRGLINYGYTF
CDR3nt: TGTGCCTGGAGTGTACACAGGGGACTGATCAACTATGGCTACACCTTC

d_gene: TRBD1
v_gene: TRBV2
abundance: NA
j_gene: TRBJ2-6
CDR3aa: CASKDREKPGANVLTF
CDR3nt: TGTGCCAGCAAAGACAGGGAAAAACCTGGGGCCAACGTCCTGACTTTC

d_gene: NA
v_gene: TRBV23-1
abundance: NA
j_gene: TRBJ2-1
CDR3aa: CASSQLRSNEQFF
CDR3nt: TGCGCCAGCAGTCAGCTCAGGTCCAATGAGCAGTTCTTC

d_gene: NA
v_gene: TRBV21-1
abundance: NA
j_gene: TRBJ1-5
CDR3aa: CASSKRPRVPNGNQPQHF
CDR3nt: TGTGCCAGCAGCAAACGCCCCAGGGTTCCGAATGGGAATCAGCCCCAGCATTTT

d_gene: NA
v_gene: TRBV11-2
abundance: NA
j_gene: TRBJ1-1
CDR3aa: CASSLGSDTEAFF
CDR3nt: TGTGCCAGCAGCTTAGGCAGTGACACTGAAGCTTTCTTT

d_gene: TRBD1
v_gene: TRBV27
abundance: few
j_gene: TRBJ2-4
CDR3aa: CASSLGQGYQNIQYF
CDR3nt: TGTGCCAGCAGTTTAGGACAGGGGTATCAAAACATTCAGTACTTC

d_gene: NA
v_gene: TRBV11-2
abundance: NA
j_gene: TRBJ1-2
CDR3aa: CASSSPKGGGYTF
CDR3nt: TGTGCCAGCAGTTCCCCAAAAGGGGGAGGCTACACCTTC

d_gene: NA
v_gene: TRBV5-1
abundance: few
j_gene: TRBJ1-1
CDR3aa: CASSFGPENTEAFF
CDR3nt: TGCGCCAGCAGCTTTGGGCCAGAGAACACTGAAGCTTTCTTT

d_gene: NA
v_gene: TRBV20-1
abundance: NA
j_gene: TRBJ2-1
CDR3aa: CSAEQGREQFF
CDR3nt: TGCAGTGCTGAACAGGGAAGGGAGCAGTTCTTC

d_gene: NA
v_gene: TRBV18
abundance: few
j_gene: TRBJ1-1
CDR3aa: CASSPGQTEAFF
CDR3nt: TGTGCCAGCTCACCCGGACAGACTGAAGCTTTCTTT

d_gene: TRBD1
v_gene: TRBV7-6
abundance: few
j_gene: TRBJ2-6
CDR3aa: CASSLSGTDSSGANVLTF
CDR3nt: TGTGCCAGCAGCTTATCGGGGACAGATTCAAGTGGGGCCAACGTCCTGACTTTC